A selection of T cell receptor beta chains follows, all from one sample in a study of blood T cell repertoires in COVID-19. The protocol was immunoSEQ multiplex PCR, while the TCRdb copy is restricted to in-frame clones and leaves out a portion. The sample contains about 170,000 clones, around 77% of which appear only once. Material: peripheral blood. These receptors were collected from a man aged 65 to 85 with acute or convalescent COVID-19. Each CDR3 is given with its conserved first and last residue. The D gene is left open where the match is weak. Expanded clones are given a class, and other clones once, few, many or no size at all.

V gene	D gene	clone size	J gene	CDR3 DNA	CDR3 protein
TRBV7-9	-	few	TRBJ2-7	TGTGCCAGCAGCCACATGTCTGGGGTGGGAGCCTACGAGCAGTACTTC	CASSHMSGVGAYEQYF
TRBV7-2	TRBD1	-	TRBJ2-7	TGTGCCAGCAGCGCCGCCGCGTCAGGGGGCGAGCAGTACTTC	CASSAAASGGEQYF
TRBV5-5	TRBD2	once	TRBJ2-1	TGTGCCAGCAGCGGACGACTAGCGGGAAACAATGAGCAGTTCTTC	CASSGRLAGNNEQFF
TRBV5-1	-	-	TRBJ2-7	TGCGCCAGCAGGACAGGAATGGGGCAGAAGGGGGACGAGCAGTACTTC	CASRTGMGQKGDEQYF
TRBV5-4	TRBD1	-	TRBJ1-1	TGTGCCAGCAGCACTGGACAGGGCAGGGACACTGAAGCTTTCTTT	CASSTGQGRDTEAFF
TRBV7-2	TRBD2	few	TRBJ2-5	TGTGCCAGCAGCTTGGGGGGGTTCGGCGAGACCCAGTACTTC	CASSLGGFGETQYF
TRBV6-2/TRBV6-3	TRBD1	-	TRBJ1-1	TGTGCCAGCAGTTCACGGCCTTCACAGGGGGCACTAAAAGCTTTCTTT	CASSSRPSQGALKAFF
TRBV4-1	-	-	TRBJ1-4	TGCGCCAGCAGCCAAGGAGGGCCCGCAACTAATGAAAAACTGTTTTTT	CASSQGGPATNEKLFF
TRBV4-1	-	-	TRBJ2-3	TGCGCCAGCAGCCAAGGACTACCACCTGATACGCAGTATTTT	CASSQGLPPDTQYF
TRBV9	-	-	TRBJ1-1	TGTGCCAGCAGCGGTACACTGAACACTGAAGCTTTCTTT	CASSGTLNTEAFF
TRBV3-1/TRBV3-2	TRBD2	-	TRBJ2-3	TGTGCCAGCAGCCAAGATAGATTAGCGGGGGGGCGAGGCACAGATACGCAGTATTTT	CASSQDRLAGGRGTDTQYF